Shown below are 21 T cell receptor beta chains from a single sample sequenced in a study of blood T cell repertoires in COVID-19. Here immunoSEQ multiplex PCR was the method, and the copy in TCRdb shows in-frame clones only, minus some. The sample lists 230,000 or so clones, around 84% occurring once. Sequencing was performed on PBMCs or T cells enriched from blood (not recorded which). The receptors come from a woman in her forties or fifties who had been exposed to COVID-19.

V and J are TRBV4-2 and TRBJ2-3; TRBD2 matches at 15 bases. There are 18 residues in the CDR3. Germline CDR1 LGHNA, CDR2 YNFKEQ. The V and J ends lost 0 bases and 5 bases, in that order; junction bases with no gene match: 6. The CDR3 spells CASSQDWRTSGGGDTQYF. CDR3 DNA: TGTGCCAGCAGCCAAGATTGGAGGACTAGCGGGGGGGGAGATACGCAGTATTTT.

V usage is TRBV3-1 (or the pseudogene TRBV3-2) and J usage is TRBJ2-7; 7 bases agree with TRBD2. The CDR3 is 14 amino acids. After removal of 3 bases from V and 4 bases from J, the junction contained 6 bases not matched to a gene. Germline CDR1 is LGHDT and CDR2 is YNNKEL (reference sequence). This CDR3 reads CASSHDSGGYEQYF. CDR3 sequence (DNA): TGTGCCAGCAGCCACGACTCGGGAGGTTACGAGCAGTACTTC.

V and J are TRBV7-9 and TRBJ1-6; 8 bases are a match to TRBD1. The CDR3 runs to 14 residues. Germline V CDR1 and CDR2: SEHNR, FQNEAQ (reference sequence). The trim removed 4 bases at V and 9 bases at J, leaving 5 bases unmatched. CDR3 coding DNA: TGTGCCAGCAGCTCCACAGGGGGGAGTTCACCCCTCCACTTT. This codes for CASSSTGGSSPLHF.

This clone was counted between two and nine times. The CDR3 spells CASMGQNYGYTF. The DNA for the CDR3 is TGTGCCAGCATGGGGCAGAACTATGGCTACACCTTC. This chain uses TRBV2 with TRBJ1-2; TRBD1 is a possible D gene (5 bases). Trimming took off 7 bases at V and 2 bases at J, with 8 bases between the two ends. This CDR3 contains 12 residues. Germline V gene data show CDR1 as SNHLY and CDR2 as FYNNEI.

This sequence joins TRBV5-4 and TRBJ2-4; 7 bases agree with TRBD1. CDR1 is SGHNT, CDR2 YYREEE, per germline (reference sequence). This CDR3 spans 17 amino acids. Trimming removed 0 bases from V and 2 bases from J; junction bases left unmatched: 8. CDR3 coding DNA: TGTGCCAGCAGCTTGGTGGCCGGACAGGCTTCCAAAAACATTCAGTACTTC. This codes for CASSLVAGQASKNIQYF.

This sequence joins TRBV3-1 (or the pseudogene TRBV3-2) and TRBJ2-3, with TRBD1 matching 7 bases. The CDR3 length is 15 residues. Trimming removed 3 bases from V and 0 bases from J; junction bases left unmatched: 3. Per germline, CDR1 LGHDT and CDR2 YNNKEL (reference sequence). CDR3 sequence reads: CASSHEQGSTDTQYF. The CDR3 nucleotides read TGTGCCAGCAGCCATGAACAGGGGAGCACAGATACGCAGTATTTT.

The V gene is TRBV5-1, the J gene TRBJ2-3; a weak D match, TRBD1 (5 bases). The CDR3 has 15 amino acids. The germline gives CDR1 SGHRS, CDR2 YFSETQ. V lost 1 base, J lost 4 bases, and 13 bases lay in between. The CDR3 reads CASSLTGWVADTQYF. CDR3 coding DNA: TGCGCCAGCAGCTTGACAGGTTGGGTTGCAGATACGCAGTATTTT.

The J gene is TRBJ2-2, the V gene TRBV29-1, with 8 bases that match TRBD1. The CDR3 consists of 14 residues. Germline assignment: CDR1 SQVTM and CDR2 ANQGSEA. Losses at the gene ends were 6 bases for V and 4 bases for J; bases not matched to a gene: 7. The CDR3 loop reads CSVFTGGFTGELFF. The CDR3, as DNA: TGCAGCGTGTTCACAGGGGGTTTCACCGGGGAGCTGTTTTTT.

V usage is TRBV7-2 and J usage is TRBJ1-2, with no clear D. Trimming shortened V by 6 bases and J by 6 bases, and 14 bases separated the two germline ends. Germline V gene sequence: CDR1 SGHTA, CDR2 FQGNSA. The CDR3 length is 13 residues. The CDR3 DNA is TGTGCCAGCAGACCCGCCGGGAGCCATGGCTACACCTTC. It translates to CASRPAGSHGYTF.

The CDR3 region is CASSTGLSTDTQYF. CDR3 nucleotides: TGTGCCAGCAGTACCGGACTGAGCACAGATACGCAGTATTTT. This chain connects TRBV2 to TRBJ2-3; maybe TRBD2 (5 bases). The CDR3 has 14 amino acids. V lost 5 bases and J 0 bases, leaving 9 bases between the germline ends. In germline, CDR1 is SNHLY, CDR2 FYNNEI.

The chain links TRBV9 to TRBJ1-4; 8 nucleotides align to TRBD1. The germline V gene has CDR1 SGDLS and CDR2 YYNGEE. V lost 5 bases and J lost 7; bases outside the gene matches: 7. The CDR3 is made up of 14 amino acids. In nucleotides, the CDR3 is TGTGCCAGCAGTAAGGACAGGGTTCGTGAAAAACTGTTTTTT. Protein sequence: CASSKDRVREKLFF. The entire variable domain, with the rest obtained from reference TRBV9 and TRBJ1-4, is as follows: DSGVTQTPKHLITATGQRVTLRCSPRSGDLSVYWYQQSLDQGLQFLIQYYNGEERAKGNILERFSAQQFPDLHSELNLSSLELGDSALYFCASSKDRVREKLFFGSGTQLSVL.

This clone was detected only a few times. The CDR3 sequence is CASNRDRDTGELFF. CDR3 sequence (DNA): TGTGCCAGTAATAGGGACAGGGACACCGGGGAGCTGTTTTTT. The genes are TRBV19 and TRBJ2-2; 9 bases are a match to TRBD1. The CDR3 has 14 residues. In germline, CDR1 is LNHDA, CDR2 SQIVND (reference sequence). Trimming took 7 bases from V and 3 from J; bases not matched to a gene: 3.

In its sample, this clone was seen many times. In DNA form, the CDR3 reads TGTGCCAGCAGTTCTAAAGGGACAGGGGGTAGCACAGATACGCAGTATTTT. The encoded protein is CASSSKGTGGSTDTQYF. The gene calls are TRBV7-8 and TRBJ2-3; the match to TRBD1 covers 11 bases. CDR3 length equals 17 residues. J lost 0 bases, V lost 6 bases, and 8 bases had no gene match. Germline V gene sequence: CDR1 SGHVS, CDR2 FQNEAQ.

This clone came up once. This chain joins TRBV3-1 (or the pseudogene TRBV3-2) and TRBJ2-2, with 8 positions matching TRBD1. The CDR3 consists of 15 residues. Germline V gene data show CDR1 as LGHDT and CDR2 as YNNKEL (reference sequence). With V trimmed by 11 bases and J by 5 bases, 13 bases remained unmatched. Written as DNA, the CDR3 is TGTGCCCACACAGCCCGGACAGGGATTACCGGGGAGCTGTTTTTT. Translation gives CAHTARTGITGELFF.

The gene calls are TRBV6-5 and TRBJ1-2; D may be TRBD1 (5 bases). V gave up 8 bases and J gave up 4 bases, with 20 bases separating them. From germline, CDR1 is MNHEY and CDR2 SVGAGI. This CDR3 is built from 15 residues. The CDR3 here is CASPLGLEGIYGYTF. DNA for the CDR3: TGTGCCAGCCCCCTTGGGTTGGAGGGGATCTATGGCTACACCTTC.

DNA for the CDR3: TGTGCCATCAGTGAGTCGAAGGGCTCGGGGAACACCATATATTTT. Translated, it gives CAISESKGSGNTIYF. The chain links TRBV10-3 to TRBJ1-3; D is unclear. The CDR3 has 15 amino acids. The V gene's germline CDR1 is ENHRY and CDR2 SYGVKD. V was trimmed by 0 bases and J by 7 bases, leaving 13 bases between them.

This rearrangement joins TRBV10-3 to TRBJ2-7, with a tentative D call TRBD2 (7 bases). The CDR3 is made up of 16 amino acids. The V gene lost 0 bases and the J gene lost 0 bases, with 12 bases spanning the gap. Germline CDR1 is ENHRY and CDR2 is SYGVKD. CDR3 nucleotides: TGTGCCATCAGTGAGTCGGGGAGGGGGGGCTCCTACGAGCAGTACTTC. This gives the protein CAISESGRGGSYEQYF.

This clone was recorded only once. CDR3 nucleotides: TGTGCCAGCAGCGTAAATAACGGGGGGCGGGGAGATACGCAGTATTTT. This codes for CASSVNNGGRGDTQYF. This rearrangement joins TRBV9 to TRBJ2-3; weak D call: TRBD2 (7 bases). The germline CDR1 and CDR2 sequences are SGDLS and YYNGEE. Trimming took off 1 base at V and 5 bases at J, with 17 bases between the two ends. The CDR3 has 16 residues.

The chain uses TRBV3-1 (or the pseudogene TRBV3-2) and TRBJ1-3; a possible D gene is TRBD1 (6 bases). The CDR3 is 17 amino acids. CDR1 is LGHDT, CDR2 YNNKEL, per germline (reference sequence). V was shortened by 0 bases and J by 0 bases, with 12 bases between the two germline ends. The CDR3 spells CASSQDQGSFSGNTIYF. The CDR3, as DNA: TGTGCCAGCAGCCAAGACCAGGGGTCCTTCTCTGGAAACACCATATATTTT.

V usage is TRBV19 and J usage is TRBJ2-2; D is ambiguous. CDR3 length: 14 residues. Germline V gene sequence: CDR1 LNHDA, CDR2 SQIVND (reference sequence). The germline V and J ends were trimmed by 8 bases and 6 bases, with 16 bases remaining between them. DNA for the CDR3: TGTGCCAGTGGTCTCTCCCCCAGGTCCGGGGAGCTGTTTTTT. As protein: CASGLSPRSGELFF.

A few counts support this clone. V gene TRBV2 combines with J gene TRBJ2-7; 8 bases agree with TRBD2. CDR1 and CDR2 (germline): SNHLY, FYNNEI. Trimming at V came to 7 bases and at J to 0 bases, leaving 8 bases not matched to a gene. The CDR3 has 15 residues. The CDR3 spells CASTFGGGLSYEQYF. CDR3 coding DNA: TGTGCCAGCACATTCGGGGGGGGCCTCTCCTACGAGCAGTACTTC.